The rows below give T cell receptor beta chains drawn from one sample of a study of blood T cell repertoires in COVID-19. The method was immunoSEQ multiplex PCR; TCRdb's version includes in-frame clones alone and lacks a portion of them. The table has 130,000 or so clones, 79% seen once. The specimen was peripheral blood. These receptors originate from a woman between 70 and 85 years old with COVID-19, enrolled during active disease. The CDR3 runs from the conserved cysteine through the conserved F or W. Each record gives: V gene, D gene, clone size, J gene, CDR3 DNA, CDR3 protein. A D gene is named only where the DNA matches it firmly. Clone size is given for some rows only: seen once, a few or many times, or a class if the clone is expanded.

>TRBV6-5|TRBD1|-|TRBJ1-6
TGTGCCAGCAGTTACGGGCGGACAGGCGGGAATTCACCCCTCCACTTT
CASSYGRTGGNSPLHF
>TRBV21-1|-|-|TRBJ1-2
TGTGCCAGCAGCAAAGGAGGGGACAGCCCTAACTATGGCTACACCTTC
CASSKGGDSPNYGYTF
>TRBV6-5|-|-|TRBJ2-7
TGTGCCAGCAGTTACTCCCCCACCTACGAGCAGTACTTC
CASSYSPTYEQYF
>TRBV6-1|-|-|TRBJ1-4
TGTGCCAGCAGCCTGCAGTCCTCAACTAATGAAAAACTGTTTTTT
CASSLQSSTNEKLFF
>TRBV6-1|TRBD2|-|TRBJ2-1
TGTGCCAGCAGTGAAGCTCTCCCGACTAGCGGGGCCTCCCCCCTCCAGTTCTTC
CASSEALPTSGASPLQFF
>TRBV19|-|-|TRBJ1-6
TGTGCCAGTAGAGGGAGCTCCTATAATTCACCCCTCCACTTT
CASRGSSYNSPLHF
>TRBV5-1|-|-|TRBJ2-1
TGCGCCAGCAGCTTGGCCAGGTTAGGTAATGAGCAGTTCTTC
CASSLARLGNEQFF
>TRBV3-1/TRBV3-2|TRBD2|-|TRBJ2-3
TGTGCCAGCAGCCAACGACTAGCGGGGGGGCACACAGATACGCAGTATTTT
CASSQRLAGGHTDTQYF
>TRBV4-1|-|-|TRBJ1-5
TGCGCCAGCAGCCAAGATCGGAATCAGCCCCAGCATTTT
CASSQDRNQPQHF
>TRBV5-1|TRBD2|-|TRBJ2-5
TGCGCCAGCAGCTTGGGGACCCTAGCGGGGGGTCAAGAGACCCAGTACTTC
CASSLGTLAGGQETQYF
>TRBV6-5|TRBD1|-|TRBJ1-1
TGTGCCAGCAGCGGTTTAGGGGGCACAGCTTTCTTT
CASSGLGGTAFF
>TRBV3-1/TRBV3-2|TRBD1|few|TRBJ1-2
TGTGCCAGCAGCCCCAAAACCTCGGGTCCAGGGGGTAGTGGCTACACCTTC
CASSPKTSGPGGSGYTF
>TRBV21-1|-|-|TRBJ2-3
TGTGCCAGCAGCAAAGTGGGACAGCCAAGCACAGATACGCAGTATTTT
CASSKVGQPSTDTQYF
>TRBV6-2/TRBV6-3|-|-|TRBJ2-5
TGTGCCAGCAGTTACGGAGGGGGCAAAGAGACCCAGTACTTC
CASSYGGGKETQYF
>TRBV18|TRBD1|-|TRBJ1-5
TGTGCCAGCTCACCACCGGTTTCCGGGACAGGGGGCGGCCAGCCCCAGCATTTT
CASSPPVSGTGGGQPQHF
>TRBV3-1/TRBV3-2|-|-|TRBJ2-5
TGTGCCAGCAGCCAGGGCCATGGGGAGACCCAGTACTTC
CASSQGHGETQYF
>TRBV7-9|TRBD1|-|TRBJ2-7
TGTGCCAGCAGCGCCGGGACAGGGGCGGCGTACTTC
CASSAGTGAAYF